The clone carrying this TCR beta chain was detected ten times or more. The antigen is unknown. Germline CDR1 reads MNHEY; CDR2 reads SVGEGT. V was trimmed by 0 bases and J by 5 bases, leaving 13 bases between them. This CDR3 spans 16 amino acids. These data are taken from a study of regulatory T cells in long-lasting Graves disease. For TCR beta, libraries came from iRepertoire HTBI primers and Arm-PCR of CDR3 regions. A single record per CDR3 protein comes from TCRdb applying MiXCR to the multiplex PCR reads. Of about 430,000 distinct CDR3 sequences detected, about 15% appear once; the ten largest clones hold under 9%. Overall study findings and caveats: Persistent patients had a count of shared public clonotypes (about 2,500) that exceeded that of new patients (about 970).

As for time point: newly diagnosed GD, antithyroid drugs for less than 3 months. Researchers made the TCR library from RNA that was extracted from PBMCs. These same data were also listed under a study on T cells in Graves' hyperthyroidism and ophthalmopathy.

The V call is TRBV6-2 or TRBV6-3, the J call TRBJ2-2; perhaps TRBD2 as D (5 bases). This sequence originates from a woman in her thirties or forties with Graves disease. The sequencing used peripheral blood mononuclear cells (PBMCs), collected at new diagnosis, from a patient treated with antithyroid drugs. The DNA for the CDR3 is TGTGCCAGCAGTTACTCTGGCTCAACGGGGACCGGGGAGCTGTTTTTT. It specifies CASSYSGSTGTGELFF.